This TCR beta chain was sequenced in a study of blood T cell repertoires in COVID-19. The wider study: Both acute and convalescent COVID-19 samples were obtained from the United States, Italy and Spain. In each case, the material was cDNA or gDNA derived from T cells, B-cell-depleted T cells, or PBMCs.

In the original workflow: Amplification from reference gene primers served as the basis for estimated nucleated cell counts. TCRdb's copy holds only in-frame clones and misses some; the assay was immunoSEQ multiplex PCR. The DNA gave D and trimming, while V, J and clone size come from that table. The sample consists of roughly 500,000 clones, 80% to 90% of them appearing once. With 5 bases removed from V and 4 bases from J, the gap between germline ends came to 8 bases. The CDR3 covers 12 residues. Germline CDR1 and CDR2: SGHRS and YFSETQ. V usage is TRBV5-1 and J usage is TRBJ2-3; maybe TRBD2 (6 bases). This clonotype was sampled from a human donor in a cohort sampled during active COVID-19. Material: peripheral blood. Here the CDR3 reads CASRSSADTQYF. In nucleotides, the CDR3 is TGCGCCAGCAGATCTAGCGCAGATACGCAGTATTTT.